This is a list of T cell receptor beta chains from one sample in a study of OX40 agonist ivuxolimab in advanced cancers. Sequenced by immunoSEQ multiplex PCR; TCRdb stores in-frame clones only, minus some. The data hold 30,000 to 40,000 clones, with 70% to 80% observed a single time. Sequenced here: CD4+ or CD8+ T cells sorted from blood, sampled in a trial of the OX40 agonist ivuxolimab. These TCRs come from an adult with an advanced solid tumor such as melanoma, head and neck, liver or kidney cancer. Both conserved end residues are trimmed from each CDR3.

j_call,v_call,cdr3_length,cdr3_aa
TRBJ1-3,TRBV6-1,13,ASRSDRKGSNTIY
TRBJ1-1,TRBV5-6,12,ASSWMTGGTEAF
TRBJ1-2,TRBV19,14,ASSPDSTRINYGYT
TRBJ1-5,TRBV19,13,ASSDAGGSNQPQH
TRBJ2-3,TRBV18,13,ASSPRTGGEDTQY
TRBJ1-5,TRBV7-8,15,ASSSRDTGQVHQPQH
TRBJ2-1,TRBV7-6,9,ASSSAGGQF
TRBJ2-5,TRBV5-1,14,ASSLETSGRGETQY
TRBJ2-1,TRBV10-3,13,AIRQTSGSYNEQF
TRBJ2-1,TRBV7-8,13,ASSSRGGSYNEQF
TRBJ2-1,TRBV9,12,ASSVGGTINEQF
TRBJ1-1,TRBV6-6,13,ASSYYLGSDTEAF
TRBJ2-3,TRBV4-3,12,ASSQVAGTDTQY
TRBJ1-6,TRBV5-6,14,ASSLARLGRNSPLH
TRBJ2-4,TRBV27,13,ASSSTGAGKNIQY
TRBJ2-5,TRBV12-5,13,ASGFGQGQQETQY
TRBJ1-1,TRBV28,13,ASGVNRGTSTEAF
TRBJ1-2,TRBV5-4,11,ASSMDTSYGYT
TRBJ2-1,TRBV9,18,ASSVAPGLAGGRGINEQF
TRBJ1-6,TRBV28,12,ASNPAVRGSPLH
TRBJ2-1,TRBV19,13,ASRHTWEVTNEQF
TRBJ1-2,TRBV5-1,12,ASSPGGVNYGYT
TRBJ2-1,TRBV14,12,ASSLRQGADEQF
TRBJ1-5,TRBV5-5,11,ASRITGTQPQH
TRBJ2-6,TRBV5-1,13,ASSPIGSGANVLT
TRBJ1-1,TRBV5-6,10,ASSLQSTEAF
TRBJ1-1,TRBV29-1,12,SVEGGASYTEAF
TRBJ1-4,TRBV5-1,13,ASSQWTGVNEKLF
TRBJ2-7,TRBV19,11,ASSRTGGDEQY
TRBJ2-1,TRBV7-9,12,ASTLAGLVDEQF
TRBJ1-3,TRBV7-6,13,ASSLQTGSGNTIY
TRBJ2-3,TRBV6-6,14,ASIALAGTSTDTQY
TRBJ1-2,TRBV6-1,10,ASSERGDRGT
NA,TRBV5-1,12,ASSIGQPTYEQY
TRBJ2-1,TRBV2,13,ASSEGLAGVSEQF
TRBJ2-4,TRBV18,9,ASSPGHIQY
TRBJ1-2,TRBV5-4,11,ASSPDRNYGYT
TRBJ1-1,TRBV10-3,12,AISESNLNTEAF
TRBJ2-3,TRBV2,11,ASSGRAIDTQY
TRBJ1-3,TRBV15,13,ATSRDGTSGNTIY
TRBJ1-2,TRBV10-3,13,AITSPRQGPYGYT
TRBJ1-1,TRBV7-9,9,ASSRATEAF
TRBJ2-5,TRBV30,10,AWSVQIETQY
TRBJ2-7,TRBV28,12,ASSLSLGSYEQY
TRBJ1-1,TRBV18,14,ASSPQWNRENTEAF
TRBJ2-1,TRBV11-2,12,ASSLDRVYNEQF
TRBJ1-1,TRBV2,11,ASSPTGGGEAF
TRBJ2-7,TRBV5-1,12,ASSAMGEIYEQY
TRBJ2-2,TRBV10-1,13,ASSQLAGDTGELF
TRBJ2-3,TRBV11-2,14,ASSSYGQGWEDTQY
TRBJ1-2,TRBV27,14,ASAPGTGVPNYGYT
TRBJ2-3,TRBV5-6,13,ASSLVGSYTDTQY
TRBJ2-1,TRBV10-3,13,AIGPSGSSYNEQF
TRBJ1-5,TRBV2,13,ASSWSPTEDQPQH
TRBJ2-7,TRBV7-9,11,ASSSFIIGEQY
TRBJ1-3,TRBV9,14,ASSVTSGTSGNTIY
TRBJ2-2,TRBV9,14,ASSVLGPRNAGELF
TRBJ2-5,TRBV7-2,14,ASSYSGGGVRETQY
TRBJ1-5,TRBV7-2,13,ASSLRGGQGQPQH
TRBJ2-1,TRBV19,10,ASSSSGGARF